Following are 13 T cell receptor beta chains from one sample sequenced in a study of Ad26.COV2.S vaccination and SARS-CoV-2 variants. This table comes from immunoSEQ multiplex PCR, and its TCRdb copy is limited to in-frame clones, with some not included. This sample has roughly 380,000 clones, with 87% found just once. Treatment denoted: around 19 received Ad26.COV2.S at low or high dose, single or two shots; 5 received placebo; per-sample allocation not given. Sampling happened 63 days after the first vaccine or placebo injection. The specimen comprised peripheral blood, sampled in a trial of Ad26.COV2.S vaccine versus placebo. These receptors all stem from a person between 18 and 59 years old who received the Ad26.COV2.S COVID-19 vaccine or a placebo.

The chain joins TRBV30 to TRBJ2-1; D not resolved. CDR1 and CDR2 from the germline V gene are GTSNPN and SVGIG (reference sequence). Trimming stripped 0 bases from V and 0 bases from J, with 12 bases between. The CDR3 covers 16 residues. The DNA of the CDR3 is TGTGCCTGGAGTGTATTCCGGGCTAACTCCTACAATGAGCAGTTCTTC. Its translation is CAWSVFRANSYNEQFF.

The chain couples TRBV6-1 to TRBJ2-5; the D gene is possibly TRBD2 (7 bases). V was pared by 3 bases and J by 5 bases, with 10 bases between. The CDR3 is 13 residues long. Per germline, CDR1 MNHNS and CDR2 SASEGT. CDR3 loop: CASSDGGRETQYF. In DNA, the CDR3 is TGTGCCAGCAGTGACGGGGGGCGGGAGACCCAGTACTTC.

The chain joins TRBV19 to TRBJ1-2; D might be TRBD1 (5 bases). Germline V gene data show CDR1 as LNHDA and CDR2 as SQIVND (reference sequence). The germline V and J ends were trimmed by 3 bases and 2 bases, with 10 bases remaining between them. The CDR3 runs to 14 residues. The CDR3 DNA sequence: TGTGCCAGTAGTATGTTGGAGGGGAACTATGGCTACACCTTC. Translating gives CASSMLEGNYGYTF.

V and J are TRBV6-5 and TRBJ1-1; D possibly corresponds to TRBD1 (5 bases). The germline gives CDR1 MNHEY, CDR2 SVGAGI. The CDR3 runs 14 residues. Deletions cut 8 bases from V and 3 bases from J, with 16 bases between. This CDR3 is CASRRGERDTEAFF. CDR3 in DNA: TGTGCCAGCCGGAGGGGAGAGAGGGACACTGAAGCTTTCTTT.

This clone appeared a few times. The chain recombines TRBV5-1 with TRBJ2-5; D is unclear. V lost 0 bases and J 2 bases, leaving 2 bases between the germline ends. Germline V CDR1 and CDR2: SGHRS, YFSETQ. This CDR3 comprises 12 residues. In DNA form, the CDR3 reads TGCGCCAGCAGCTTGGGGCAAGAGACCCAGTACTTC. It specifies CASSLGQETQYF.

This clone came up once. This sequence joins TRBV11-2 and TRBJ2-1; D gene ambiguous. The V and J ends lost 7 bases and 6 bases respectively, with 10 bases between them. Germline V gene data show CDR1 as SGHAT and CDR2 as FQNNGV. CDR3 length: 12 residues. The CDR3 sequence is CASTDGANEQFF. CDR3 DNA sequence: TGTGCCAGCACGGACGGCGCCAATGAGCAGTTCTTC.

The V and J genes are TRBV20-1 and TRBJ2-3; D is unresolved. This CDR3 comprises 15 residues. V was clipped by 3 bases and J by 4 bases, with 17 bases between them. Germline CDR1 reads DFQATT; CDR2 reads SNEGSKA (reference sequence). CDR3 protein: CSASWWGIGADTQYF. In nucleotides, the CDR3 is TGCAGTGCTAGTTGGTGGGGAATAGGTGCAGATACGCAGTATTTT.

In DNA, the CDR3 is TGCGCCAGCAGCGAAATCTCTGGAGCGGGGCGTTGGGAGACCCAGTACTTC. Translating it yields CASSEISGAGRWETQYF. The rearrangement links TRBV4-1 to TRBJ2-5, with TRBD2 matching over 7 bases. CDR3 size: 17 residues. J lost 5 bases, V lost 5 bases, and 17 bases had no gene match. Germline CDR1 is MGHRA and CDR2 is YSYEKL.

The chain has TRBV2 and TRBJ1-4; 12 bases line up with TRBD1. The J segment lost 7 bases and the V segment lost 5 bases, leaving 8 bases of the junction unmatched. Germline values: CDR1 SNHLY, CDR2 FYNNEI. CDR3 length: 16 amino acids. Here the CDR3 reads CASSNPGTGGGEKLFF. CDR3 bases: TGTGCCAGCAGTAATCCCGGGACAGGGGGCGGTGAAAAACTGTTTTTT.

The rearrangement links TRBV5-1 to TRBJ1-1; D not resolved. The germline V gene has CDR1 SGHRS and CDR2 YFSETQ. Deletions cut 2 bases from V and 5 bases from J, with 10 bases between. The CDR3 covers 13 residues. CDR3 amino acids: CASSLDGPTEAFF. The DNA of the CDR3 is TGCGCCAGCAGCTTAGATGGGCCGACTGAAGCTTTCTTT.

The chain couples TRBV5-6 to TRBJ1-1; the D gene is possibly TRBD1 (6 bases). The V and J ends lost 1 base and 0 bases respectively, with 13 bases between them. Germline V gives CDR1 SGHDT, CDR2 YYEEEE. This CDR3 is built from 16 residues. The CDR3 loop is CASSLPDSYMNTEAFF. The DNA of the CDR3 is TGTGCCAGCAGCTTGCCGGACAGCTACATGAACACTGAAGCTTTCTTT. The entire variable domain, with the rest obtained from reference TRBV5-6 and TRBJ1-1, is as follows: DAGVTQSPTHLIKTRGQQVTLRCSPKSGHDTVSWYQQALGQGPQFIFQYYEEEERQRGNFPDRFSGHQFPNYSSELNVNALLLGDSALYLCASSLPDSYMNTEAFFGQGTRLTVV.

The CDR3 spells CAWTADRTSSYNSPLHF. The CDR3 coding sequence is TGTGCCTGGACCGCGGACAGAACGAGCTCCTATAATTCACCCCTCCACTTT. The V gene is TRBV30, the J gene TRBJ1-6, with D possibly being TRBD1 (6 bases). Germline CDR1 is GTSNPN and CDR2 is SVGIG (reference sequence). This CDR3 is 17 amino acids long. V was cut by 4 bases and J by 0 bases, with 16 bases left in between.

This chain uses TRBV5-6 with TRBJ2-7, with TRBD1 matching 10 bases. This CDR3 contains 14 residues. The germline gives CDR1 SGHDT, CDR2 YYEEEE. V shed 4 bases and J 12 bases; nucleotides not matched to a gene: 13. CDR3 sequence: CASSLGQGVFGLYF. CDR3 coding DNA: TGTGCCAGCAGCCTAGGACAGGGGGTTTTTGGACTGTACTTC.